The next 19 T cell receptor beta chains were all read from a single sample in a study of blood T cell repertoires in COVID-19 (dated by TCRdb to 2020 to 2022). The receptor library was made with the immunoSEQ multiplex PCR assay. TCRdb provides this immuneACCESS table in a form limited to in-frame rearrangements. Some clones are lacking; in checked studies, under half of them reflect an unresolved V gene, and why the rest are absent is not known. The sample contains roughly 160,000 clones, roughly 81% of them found a single time. The top ten hold 1% to 1.2% of the sample. Sequenced sample: peripheral blood. These receptors all come from a man between 40 and 49 years old with acute or convalescent COVID-19.

V usage is TRBV9 and J usage is TRBJ1-2; D is unclear. V was trimmed by 3 bases and J by 4 bases, leaving 19 bases between them. The CDR3 runs to 16 residues. The germline gives CDR1 SGDLS, CDR2 YYNGEE. CDR3 sequence: CASSDPELPRLYGYTF. CDR3 in DNA: TGTGCCAGCAGCGACCCCGAACTCCCGAGGCTCTATGGCTACACCTTC.

The chain combines TRBV19 with TRBJ1-1, with a possible D match to TRBD1 (6 bases). The CDR3 totals 15 residues. Germline loops: CDR1 LNHDA, CDR2 SQIVND (reference sequence). V was pared by 3 bases and J by 5 bases, with 16 bases between. CDR3 sequence (DNA): TGTGCCAGTAGTATCGCGGGCAGGGGTGGGACTGAAGCTTTCTTT. Residues: CASSIAGRGGTEAFF.

The chain carries TRBV30 and TRBJ2-7; 9 positions match TRBD2. The V and J ends lost 2 bases and 5 bases, in that order; junction bases with no gene match: 10. Germline values: CDR1 GTSNPN, CDR2 SVGIG (reference sequence). This CDR3 is built from 15 residues. CDR3 bases: TGTGCCTGGAGTTTTGCGGGAGGGGGCAGGAACGAGCAGTACTTC. Amino acids: CAWSFAGGGRNEQYF.

This chain connects TRBV6-6 to TRBJ2-1; 7 positions agree with TRBD2. V lost 4 bases, J lost 9 bases, and 9 bases stayed unmatched. This CDR3 has 14 residues. Germline V CDR1 and CDR2: MNHNY, SVGAGI (reference sequence). Here the CDR3 reads CASSSSGTLGEQFF. The CDR3 bases are TGTGCCAGCAGTTCTAGCGGAACCCTCGGTGAGCAGTTCTTC.

The chain uses TRBV5-6 and TRBJ2-1; TRBD2 matches at 11 bases. Germline loops: CDR1 SGHDT, CDR2 YYEEEE. The V segment lost 4 bases and the J segment 0 bases; nucleotides outside the gene matches: 9. The CDR3 is 18 amino acids. The CDR3 coding sequence is TGTGCCAGCAGCGCGGGACTAGCGGCTAAGAGCTCCTACAATGAGCAGTTCTTC. Translated, it gives CASSAGLAAKSSYNEQFF.

The V gene is TRBV2, the J gene TRBJ1-1; D not certain. The germline V and J ends were trimmed by 7 bases and 1 base, with 10 bases remaining between them. The CDR3 sequence is 13 residues long. Germline V gives CDR1 SNHLY, CDR2 FYNNEI. CDR3 sequence: CASMFGRNTEAFF. As DNA, the CDR3 is TGTGCCAGCATGTTCGGGAGGAACACTGAAGCTTTCTTT.

This chain connects TRBV2 to TRBJ2-7; D is undetermined. V was clipped by 8 bases and J by 2 bases, with 10 bases between them. Germline V CDR1 and CDR2: SNHLY, FYNNEI. The CDR3 sequence is 12 residues long. CDR3 loop: CASGRSTYEQYF. The CDR3 DNA follows: TGTGCCAGCGGGCGTTCCACCTACGAGCAGTACTTC.

This rearrangement joins TRBV5-5 to TRBJ1-4; 7 nucleotides match TRBD1. The CDR3 contains 15 residues. J lost 7 bases, V lost 1 base, and 7 bases had no gene match. In germline, CDR1 is SGHKS, CDR2 YYEKEE (reference sequence). CDR3 sequence reads: CASSLLGQVAEKLFF. CDR3 in DNA: TGTGCCAGCAGCTTGCTTGGACAGGTAGCTGAAAAACTGTTTTTT.

The rearrangement uses TRBV6-5 and TRBJ2-3, with 7 bases that match TRBD1. Trimming at V came to 2 bases and at J to 5 bases, leaving 4 bases not matched to a gene. Per the germline V gene, CDR1 is MNHEY and CDR2 is SVGAGI. CDR3 length: 14 residues. The CDR3 DNA reads as TGTGCCAGCAGTTACGACAGGGCGGTAGATACGCAGTATTTT. Its protein is CASSYDRAVDTQYF.

The sample holds one count of this clone. The chain employs TRBV27 and TRBJ2-7, with a weak D call TRBD1 (6 bases). The CDR3 has 17 amino acids. Trimming removed 4 bases at V and 3 bases at J, with 22 bases between. CDR1 and CDR2 (germline): MNHEY, SMNVEV (reference sequence). The CDR3 is CASSSLFGQSQIYEQYF. CDR3 in DNA: TGTGCCAGCAGTTCACTCTTCGGACAGTCCCAAATCTACGAGCAGTACTTC.

This clone was counted only a few times. The same CDR3 arises from other DNA sequences in this sample as well. This chain uses TRBV5-1 with TRBJ1-1; D possibly corresponds to TRBD1 (5 bases). The V end was cut by 4 bases, the J end by 4 bases, with 14 bases between. Germline V CDR1 and CDR2: SGHRS, YFSETQ. CDR3 length: 14 amino acids. CDR3 region: CASSDTGGTTEAFF. In nucleotides, the CDR3 is TGCGCCAGCAGCGACACGGGGGGGACCACTGAAGCTTTCTTT.

The chain uses TRBV11-2 and TRBJ2-1; no firm D call. V lost 6 bases to trimming and J lost 3 bases, with 12 bases between them. Germline V gives CDR1 SGHAT, CDR2 FQNNGV. The CDR3 has 14 residues. The DNA of the CDR3 is TGTGCCAGCAGTCGAGCCGGGTTCTACAATGAGCAGTTCTTC. Its translation: CASSRAGFYNEQFF.

This clone occurred a few times. The chain recombines TRBV28 with TRBJ2-7; 10 bases line up with TRBD1. The germline gives CDR1 MDHEN, CDR2 SYDVKM. The trim removed 4 bases at V and 4 bases at J, leaving 4 bases unmatched. The CDR3 consists of 14 residues. The CDR3 loop is CASSYGQGGYEQYF. In nucleotides, the CDR3 is TGTGCCAGCAGTTATGGACAGGGGGGGTACGAGCAGTACTTC. Using reference TRBV28 and TRBJ2-7 for the parts outside the CDR3, the full variable domain is DVKVTQSSRYLVKRTGEKVFLECVQDMDHENMFWYRQDPGLGLRLIYFSYDVKMKEKGDIPEGYSVSREKKERFSLILESASTNQTSMYLCASSYGQGGYEQYFGPGTRLTVT.

This chain joins TRBV18 and TRBJ1-5; TRBD1 aligns across 8 bases. Germline V lookup: CDR1 KGHSH, CDR2 LQKENI. The CDR3 extends over 14 amino acids. The J segment lost 9 bases and the V segment lost 0 bases, leaving 4 bases of the junction unmatched. The CDR3 loop is CASSPPTGVGPQHF. CDR3 in DNA: TGTGCCAGCTCACCACCGACAGGGGTAGGGCCCCAGCATTTT.

CDR3 sequence reads: CASSYHTTGGNQPQHF. The DNA for the CDR3 is TGTGCCAGCAGTTACCATACGACAGGGGGAAATCAGCCCCAGCATTTT. This chain links TRBV6-2 or TRBV6-3 with TRBJ1-5; 9 bases are shared with TRBD1. V lost 2 bases to trimming and J lost 4 bases; unmatched junction nucleotides: 6. The CDR3 is 16 residues long. Germline V gene data show CDR1 as MNHEY and CDR2 as SVGEGT.

The V and J genes are TRBV7-2 and TRBJ2-2; D is uncertain. The CDR3 has 14 residues. From germline, CDR1 is SGHTA and CDR2 FQGNSA. Trimming cost V 5 bases and J 6 bases, with 13 bases left between them. The DNA of the CDR3 is TGTGCCAGCAGCCCCCAGGCCCTCCCCGGGGAGCTGTTTTTT. Its protein is CASSPQALPGELFF.

The V and J genes are TRBV27 and TRBJ1-2, with TRBD1 matching over 7 bases. The CDR3 spans 15 residues. Trimming at V came to 2 bases and at J to 6 bases, leaving 9 bases not matched to a gene. Germline V CDR1 and CDR2: MNHEY, SMNVEV (reference sequence). CDR3 residues: CASSLDPITGDGYTF. CDR3 bases: TGTGCCAGCAGTTTAGACCCGATTACAGGGGATGGCTACACCTTC.

This chain joins TRBV6-6 and TRBJ1-5; D gene ambiguous. Trimming left V 6 bases short and J 2 bases short, with 8 bases between. Looked up from germline, CDR1 is MNHNY and CDR2 is SVGAGI (reference sequence). The CDR3 sequence is 13 residues long. CDR3 DNA sequence: TGTGCCAGCAGCCGATTAGGCAATCAGCCCCAGCATTTT. Protein product: CASSRLGNQPQHF.

The genes are TRBV9 and TRBJ2-2, with D possibly TRBD2 on 6 matching bases. The ends were cut back, 2 bases at V and 2 bases at J, with 10 bases in the middle. Germline CDR1 reads SGDLS; CDR2 reads YYNGEE. The CDR3 is 15 amino acids. The CDR3 loop reads CASSVGGLNTGELFF. For the CDR3, the DNA is TGTGCCAGCAGCGTCGGAGGGCTTAACACCGGGGAGCTGTTTTTT. The full variable domain, completed using reference TRBV9 and TRBJ2-2, is DSGVTQTPKHLITATGQRVTLRCSPRSGDLSVYWYQQSLDQGLQFLIQYYNGEERAKGNILERFSAQQFPDLHSELNLSSLELGDSALYFCASSVGGLNTGELFFGEGSRLTVL.